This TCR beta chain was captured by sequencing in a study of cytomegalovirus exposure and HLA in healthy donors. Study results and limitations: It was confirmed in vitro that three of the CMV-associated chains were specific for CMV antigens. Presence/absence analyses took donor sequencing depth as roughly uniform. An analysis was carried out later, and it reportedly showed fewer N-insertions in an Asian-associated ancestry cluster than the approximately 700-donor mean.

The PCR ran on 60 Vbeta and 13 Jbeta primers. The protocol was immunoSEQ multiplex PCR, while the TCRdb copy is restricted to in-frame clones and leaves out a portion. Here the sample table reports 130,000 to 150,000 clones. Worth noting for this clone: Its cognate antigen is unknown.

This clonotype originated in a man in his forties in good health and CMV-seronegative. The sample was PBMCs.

The CDR3 DNA follows: TGCGCCAGCAGCCAAGAGCTGAGCTCCTATAATTCACCCCTCCACTTT. Protein sequence: CASSQELSSYNSPLHF. The genes are TRBV4-3 and TRBJ1-6; D unresolved. The V and J ends lost 0 bases and 0 bases respectively, with 6 bases between them. CDR3 length equals 16 residues. Germline V gene sequence: CDR1 LGHNA, CDR2 YSLEER.